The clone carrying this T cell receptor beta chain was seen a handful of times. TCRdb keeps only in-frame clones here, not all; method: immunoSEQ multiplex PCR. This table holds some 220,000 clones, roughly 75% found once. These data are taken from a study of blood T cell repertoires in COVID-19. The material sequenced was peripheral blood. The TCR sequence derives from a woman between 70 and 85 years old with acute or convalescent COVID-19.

The DNA of the CDR3 is TGTGCCACCAGTGACCCGGGTGGGAGCAATCAGCCCCAGCATTTT. Protein: CATSDPGGSNQPQHF. The chain links TRBV24-1 to TRBJ1-5; D is undetermined. The length of the CDR3 is 15 residues. Germline values: CDR1 KGHDR, CDR2 SFDVKD. With 4 bases removed from V and 1 base from J, the gap between germline ends came to 10 bases.